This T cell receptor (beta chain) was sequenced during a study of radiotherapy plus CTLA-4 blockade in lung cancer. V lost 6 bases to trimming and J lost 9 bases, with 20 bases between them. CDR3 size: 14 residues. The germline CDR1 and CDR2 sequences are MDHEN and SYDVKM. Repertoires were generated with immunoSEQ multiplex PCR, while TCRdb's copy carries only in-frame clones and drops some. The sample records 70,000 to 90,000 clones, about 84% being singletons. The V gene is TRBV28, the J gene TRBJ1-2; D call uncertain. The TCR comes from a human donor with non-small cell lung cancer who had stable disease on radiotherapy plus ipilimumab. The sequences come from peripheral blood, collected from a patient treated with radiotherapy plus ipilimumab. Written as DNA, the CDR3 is TGTGCCAGCAGCCTCACCGGGAGAGCTATGAGCTACACCTTC. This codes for CASSLTGRAMSYTF.